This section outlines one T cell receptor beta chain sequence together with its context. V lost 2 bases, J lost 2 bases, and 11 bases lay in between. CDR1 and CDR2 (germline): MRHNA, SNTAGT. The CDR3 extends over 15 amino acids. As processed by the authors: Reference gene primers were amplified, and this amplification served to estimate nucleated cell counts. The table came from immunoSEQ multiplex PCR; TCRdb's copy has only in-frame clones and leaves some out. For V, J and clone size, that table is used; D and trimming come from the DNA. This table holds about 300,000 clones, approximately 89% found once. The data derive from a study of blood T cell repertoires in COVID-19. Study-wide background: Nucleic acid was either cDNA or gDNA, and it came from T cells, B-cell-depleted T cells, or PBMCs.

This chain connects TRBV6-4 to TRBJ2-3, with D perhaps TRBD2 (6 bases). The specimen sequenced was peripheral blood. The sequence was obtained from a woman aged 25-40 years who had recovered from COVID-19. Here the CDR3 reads CASSDGTYDTDTQYF. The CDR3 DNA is TGTGCCAGCAGTGACGGGACTTATGACACAGATACGCAGTATTTT.